The clone carrying this TCR beta chain was seen once. The target antigen is unknown. Here immunoSEQ multiplex PCR was the method, and the copy in TCRdb shows in-frame clones only, minus some. The sample includes tens of thousands of clones, approximately 89% seen only once; the top ten take about 5.7%. These data belong to a study of T cell responses to AZD1222 COVID-19 vaccine. Study-level points and caveats: There were vaccine-associated CD4 TCRs across spike, dominant at 160-218 and 743-854. Donors were chiefly white British, with a greater number of females, and clonal diversity was perhaps underestimated.

V was clipped by 1 base and J by 0 bases, with 12 bases between them. The CDR3 has 16 amino acids. The germline V gene encodes CDR1 MNHEY and CDR2 SMNVEV (reference sequence). The rearrangement uses TRBV27 and TRBJ1-1; D gene ambiguous. This TCR came from an adult who received the AZD1222 COVID-19 vaccine. Sequences were derived from peripheral blood, sampled 28 days after the second AZD1222 dose. CDR3 nucleotide sequence: TGTGCCAGCAGTTTATTAGGAGGGCTGATGAACACTGAAGCTTTCTTT. Protein sequence: CASSLLGGLMNTEAFF.